The clone carrying this T cell receptor (beta chain) has at least ten counts. The target antigen is unknown. Investigators reverse transcribed all isolated RNA, so they sequenced expressed TCRB transcripts. Here immunoSEQ multiplex PCR was the method, and the copy in TCRdb shows in-frame clones only, minus some. In the table there are roughly 160,000 clones, about 8.3% of which are singletons. This sample is part of a study of beta chain features in type 1 diabetes. CDR1 and CDR2 from the germline V gene are SGHAT and FQNNGV. J lost 3 bases, V lost 5 bases, and 5 bases had no gene match. The CDR3 is 14 amino acids. Study-wide points: Across all four CD4+ subsets, people with type 1 diabetes showed modestly shorter TCRB CDR3s.

The sequence was obtained from a woman between 18 and 29 years old with type 1 diabetes. This chain uses TRBV11-2 with TRBJ2-3, with 7 bases identical to TRBD1. The sequencing input was central memory CD4+ T cells from blood. The CDR3 reads CASSLAQGTDTQYF. The CDR3 DNA is TGTGCCAGCAGCCTGGCACAGGGGACAGATACGCAGTATTTT.